The 21 T cell receptor beta chains below all came from one sample that was sequenced in a study of T cell responses to AZD1222 COVID-19 vaccine. The assay was immunoSEQ multiplex PCR, and TCRdb's table has in-frame clones only and misses some. Of around 78,000 clones listed, about 90% were seen once; the top ten hold 1.3% to 1.5%. The sequencing used peripheral blood, collected 28 days after the second AZD1222 dose. These receptors originate from an adult who received the AZD1222 COVID-19 vaccine.

This clone was observed a handful of times. The rearrangement uses TRBV7-2 and TRBJ2-1; 9 bases agree with TRBD1. CDR1 and CDR2 (germline): SGHTA, FQGNSA. CDR3 length equals 15 residues. The V gene end was trimmed by 7 bases and the J gene end by 2 bases; junction bases not matched to a gene: 6. CDR3 residues: CASIIRQGAYNEQFF. DNA of the CDR3: TGTGCCAGCATCATAAGACAGGGGGCCTACAATGAGCAGTTCTTC.

This sequence joins TRBV19 and TRBJ1-3, with 8 positions matching TRBD1. Germline CDR1 reads LNHDA; CDR2 reads SQIVND (reference sequence). J lost 2 bases, V lost 5 bases, and 2 bases had no gene match. The CDR3 covers 14 residues. The DNA of the CDR3 is TGTGCCAGTAGTGTGGACAGGGCTGGAAACACCATATATTTT. Translation gives CASSVDRAGNTIYF.

The genes are TRBV9 and TRBJ2-7; 9 bases agree with TRBD2. V trimming: 3 bases; J trimming: 5 bases; junction bases outside the gene matches: 9. In germline, CDR1 is SGDLS, CDR2 YYNGEE. The CDR3 runs 15 residues. The DNA of the CDR3 is TGTGCCAGCAGCGAGGGCGGGGGGGAAGTCCACGAGCAGTACTTC. Its protein product is CASSEGGGEVHEQYF.

The V and J genes are TRBV10-3 and TRBJ1-2; 7 bases are a match to TRBD1. J gave up 1 base and V 10 bases, and 12 bases lay outside the gene matches. CDR1 is ENHRY, CDR2 SYGVKD, per germline. The length of the CDR3 is 15 residues. CDR3 coding DNA: TGTGCCAGCCGGGACAGCGACCTATTTAACTATGGCTACACCTTC. Protein product: CASRDSDLFNYGYTF.

The rearrangement links TRBV5-4 to TRBJ1-2; a possible D gene is TRBD1 (6 bases). The V gene lost 0 bases and the J gene lost 3 bases, with 9 bases spanning the gap. Looked up from germline, CDR1 is SGHNT and CDR2 is YYREEE (reference sequence). This CDR3 region has 14 residues. The CDR3 DNA follows: TGTGCCAGCAGCTTGGACAGGGTAGACTATGGCTACACCTTC. Protein sequence: CASSLDRVDYGYTF.

The chain uses TRBV28 and TRBJ2-2; D assignment may be TRBD1 or TRBD2 (5 bases each). Trimming left V 4 bases short and J 9 bases short, with 18 bases between. This CDR3 contains 15 residues. The germline gives CDR1 MDHEN, CDR2 SYDVKM. The CDR3 region is CASSYAGTALRELFF. The CDR3 nucleotides read TGTGCCAGCAGTTACGCCGGGACGGCCTTGAGGGAGCTGTTTTTT. Looking up the rest from reference TRBV28 and TRBJ2-2 gives the full variable domain: DVKVTQSSRYLVKRTGEKVFLECVQDMDHENMFWYRQDPGLGLRLIYFSYDVKMKEKGDIPEGYSVSREKKERFSLILESASTNQTSMYLCASSYAGTALRELFFGEGSRLTVL.

The chain couples TRBV5-1 to TRBJ1-3; unclear D gene. CDR1 is SGHRS and CDR2 is YFSETQ in the germline V gene. Trimming stripped 4 bases from V and 0 bases from J, with 14 bases between. This CDR3 comprises 16 residues. CDR3 sequence: CASSPRPPSSGNTIYF. CDR3 in DNA: TGCGCCAGCAGCCCCCGGCCGCCAAGCTCTGGAAACACCATATATTTT.

The chain combines TRBV6-5 with TRBJ2-3, with 7 bases aligning to TRBD1. The CDR3 has 13 residues. V lost 6 bases, J lost 10 bases, and 10 bases stayed unmatched. Germline V lookup: CDR1 MNHEY, CDR2 SVGAGI. CDR3 sequence (DNA): TGTGCCAGCAGCCACAGGGGCCCCCTGCCGCAGTATTTT. Protein sequence: CASSHRGPLPQYF.

The chain couples TRBV18 to TRBJ2-5, with D uncertain. CDR3 size: 13 residues. Germline CDR1 and CDR2: KGHSH and LQKENI. V was cut by 3 bases and J by 3 bases, with 8 bases left in between. In DNA form, the CDR3 reads TGTGCCAGCTCACCCCCGGCAGAAGAGACCCAGTACTTC. The encoded protein is CASSPPAEETQYF.

The DNA for the CDR3 is TGTGCCAGCTCACCGACAGCGGGAACAGATACGCAGTATTTT. Protein product: CASSPTAGTDTQYF. V is TRBV18 and J is TRBJ2-3, with 7 bases lining up with TRBD2. The length of the CDR3 is 14 residues. V gave up 3 bases and J gave up 3 bases; unmatched junction bases: 3. Germline loops: CDR1 KGHSH, CDR2 LQKENI.

This clone has a handful of counts. The DNA of the CDR3 is TGTGCCAGCTCAATGACAGACTCACCCCTCCACTTT. As protein: CASSMTDSPLHF. The chain recombines TRBV18 with TRBJ1-6, with a weak D call TRBD1 (5 bases). There are 12 residues in the CDR3. Trimming left V 5 bases short and J 10 bases short, with 9 bases between. Per germline, CDR1 KGHSH and CDR2 LQKENI.

The sample holds one count of this clone. This chain joins TRBV2 and TRBJ2-1, with 10 bases identical to TRBD1. Germline CDR1 reads SNHLY; CDR2 reads FYNNEI. The V segment lost 3 bases and the J segment 5 bases; nucleotides outside the gene matches: 7. CDR3 length equals 16 residues. CDR3 DNA sequence: TGTGCCAGCAGTGACCTGGACAGGGGGGCACACAATGAGCAGTTCTTC. Translation gives CASSDLDRGAHNEQFF.

This chain uses TRBV5-1 with TRBJ2-2; 7 positions agree with TRBD1. V lost 7 bases to trimming and J lost 6 bases; unmatched junction nucleotides: 6. Germline V CDR1 and CDR2: SGHRS, YFSETQ. CDR3 length: 13 residues. The DNA of the CDR3 is TGCGCCAGCGGGACAGCCGGCGCCGGGGAGCTGTTTTTT. Residues: CASGTAGAGELFF.

The chain recombines TRBV4-1 with TRBJ2-3; the D gene is possibly TRBD2 (5 bases). The CDR3 totals 14 residues. Trimming removed 3 bases from V and 0 bases from J, with 7 bases in between. Germline V gene lookup returns CDR1 MGHRA and CDR2 YSYEKL. The CDR3 protein is CASSHRGSTDTQYF. The CDR3, as DNA: TGCGCCAGCAGCCATCGGGGTAGCACAGATACGCAGTATTTT.

The gene calls are TRBV19 and TRBJ1-5; a possible D gene is TRBD1 (5 bases). Germline V gives CDR1 LNHDA, CDR2 SQIVND (reference sequence). Trimming left V 6 bases short and J 7 bases short, with 19 bases between. There are 15 residues in the CDR3. CDR3 nucleotides: TGTGCCAGTAGCCTGGGGCGAGGATTTCTCCAGCCCCAGCATTTT. This sequence encodes CASSLGRGFLQPQHF. Full variable domain (remainder filled in from reference TRBV19 and TRBJ1-5): DGGITQSPKYLFRKEGQNVTLSCEQNLNHDAMYWYRQDPGQGLRLIYYSQIVNDFQKGDIAEGYSVSREKKESFPLTVTSAQKNPTAFYLCASSLGRGFLQPQHFGDGTRLSIL.

The chain uses TRBV7-9 and TRBJ2-5; D call uncertain. With 6 bases removed from V and 5 bases from J, the gap between germline ends came to 10 bases. CDR1 and CDR2 from the germline V gene are SEHNR and FQNEAQ (reference sequence). The CDR3 runs to 12 residues. The CDR3 region has the DNA TGTGCCAGCAGGAAAGAGACGGAGACCCAGTACTTC. Translation: CASRKETETQYF. Full variable domain (remainder filled in from reference TRBV7-9 and TRBJ2-5): DTGVSQNPRHKITKRGQNVTFRCDPISEHNRLYWYRQTLGQGPEFLTYFQNEAQLEKSRLLSDRFSAERPKGSFSTLEIQRTEQGDSAMYLCASRKETETQYFGPGTRLLVL.

This clone was seen only a few times. This chain joins TRBV7-9 and TRBJ1-2; possibly TRBD1 for D (5 bases). V shed 5 bases and J shed 7 bases, with 11 bases lying between them. CDR1 SEHNR and CDR2 FQNEAQ come from the germline V gene (reference sequence). This CDR3 is built from 12 residues. The CDR3 is CASSPQGSGYTF. In nucleotides, the CDR3 is TGTGCCAGCAGCCCCCAGGGTTCTGGCTACACCTTC.

CDR3 residues: CATSDLQTGGPTGELFF. CDR3 nucleotide sequence: TGTGCCACCAGTGATTTGCAGACGGGGGGCCCCACCGGGGAGCTGTTTTTT. The chain has TRBV24-1 and TRBJ2-2; D may be TRBD2 (7 bases). The V end lost 0 bases, the J end lost 4 bases, and 14 bases lay between the germline ends. The CDR3 covers 17 residues. The germline V gene has CDR1 KGHDR and CDR2 SFDVKD.

The rearrangement links TRBV10-3 to TRBJ2-5; D is possibly TRBD1 (5 bases). The CDR3 has 13 amino acids. The V end lost 6 bases, the J end lost 4 bases, and 12 bases lay between the germline ends. The germline V gene has CDR1 ENHRY and CDR2 SYGVKD. CDR3 nucleotide sequence: TGTGCCATCAGCGACGACAGCCTAGAGACCCAGTACTTC. Its protein product is CAISDDSLETQYF.

This chain joins TRBV6-2 or TRBV6-3 and TRBJ2-3, with 7 bases fitting TRBD1. The CDR3 is 16 residues long. V was pared by 2 bases and J by 3 bases, with 8 bases of the junction left unmatched. Germline CDR1 is MNHEY and CDR2 is SVGEGT. The CDR3 sequence is CASSYRQGSSTDTQYF. The CDR3 nucleotides are TGTGCCAGCAGTTACCGACAGGGATCTTCAACAGATACGCAGTATTTT.

The rearrangement links TRBV5-4 to TRBJ2-7, with a weak D call TRBD2 (5 bases). The V gene lost 0 bases and the J gene lost 7 bases, with 20 bases spanning the gap. The CDR3 runs 16 residues. Germline V lookup: CDR1 SGHNT, CDR2 YYREEE (reference sequence). The CDR3 bases are TGTGCCAGCAGCTTGGTTCGTGGGAGCGCCTCGGGTGAGCAGTACTTC. The encoded protein is CASSLVRGSASGEQYF.